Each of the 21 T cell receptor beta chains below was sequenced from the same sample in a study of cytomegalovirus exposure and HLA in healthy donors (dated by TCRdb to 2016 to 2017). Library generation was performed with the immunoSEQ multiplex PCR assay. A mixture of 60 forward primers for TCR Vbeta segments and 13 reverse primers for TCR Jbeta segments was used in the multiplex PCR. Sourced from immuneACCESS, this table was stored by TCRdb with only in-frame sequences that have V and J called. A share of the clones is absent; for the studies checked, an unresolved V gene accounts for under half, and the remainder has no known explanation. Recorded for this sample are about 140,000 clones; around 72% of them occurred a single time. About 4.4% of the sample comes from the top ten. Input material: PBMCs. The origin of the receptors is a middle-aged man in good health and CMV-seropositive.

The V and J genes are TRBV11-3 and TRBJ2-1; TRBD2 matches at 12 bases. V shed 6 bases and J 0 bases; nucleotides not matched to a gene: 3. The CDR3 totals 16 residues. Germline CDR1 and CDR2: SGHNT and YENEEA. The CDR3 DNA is TGTGCCAGCAGGCCGACTAGCGGGAGCTCCTACAATGAGCAGTTCTTC. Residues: CASRPTSGSSYNEQFF.

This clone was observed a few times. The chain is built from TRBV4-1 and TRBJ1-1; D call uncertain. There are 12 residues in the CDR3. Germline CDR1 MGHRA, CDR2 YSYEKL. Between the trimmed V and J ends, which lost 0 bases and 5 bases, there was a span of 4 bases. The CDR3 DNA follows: TGCGCCAGCAGCCAAGACAGAACTGAAGCTTTCTTT. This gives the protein CASSQDRTEAFF.

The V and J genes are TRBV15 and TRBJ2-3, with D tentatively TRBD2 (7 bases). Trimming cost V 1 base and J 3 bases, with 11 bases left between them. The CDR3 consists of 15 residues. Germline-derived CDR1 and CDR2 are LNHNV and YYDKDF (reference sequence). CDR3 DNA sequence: TGTGCCACCAGCAGAGTTGGGGGGGCGACAGATACGCAGTATTTT. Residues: CATSRVGGATDTQYF.

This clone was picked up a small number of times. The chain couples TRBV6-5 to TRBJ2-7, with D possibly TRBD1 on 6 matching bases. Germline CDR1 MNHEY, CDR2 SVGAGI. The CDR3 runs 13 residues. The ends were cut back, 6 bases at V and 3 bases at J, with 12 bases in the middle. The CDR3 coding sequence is TGTGCCAGCAGGCCGGGACACAACTACGAGCAGTACTTC. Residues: CASRPGHNYEQYF.

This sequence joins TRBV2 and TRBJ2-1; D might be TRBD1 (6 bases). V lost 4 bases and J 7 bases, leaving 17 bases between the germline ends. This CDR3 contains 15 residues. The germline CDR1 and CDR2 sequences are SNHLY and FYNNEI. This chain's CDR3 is CASSVVGAVGNEQFF. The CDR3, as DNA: TGTGCCAGCAGTGTAGTGGGGGCAGTGGGGAATGAGCAGTTCTTC.

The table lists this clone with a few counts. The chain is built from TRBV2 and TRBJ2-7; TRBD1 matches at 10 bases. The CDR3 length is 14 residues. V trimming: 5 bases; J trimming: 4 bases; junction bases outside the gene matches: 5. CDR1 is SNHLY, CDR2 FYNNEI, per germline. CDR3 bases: TGTGCCAGCAGTACACGGACAGGGGGTTACGAGCAGTACTTC. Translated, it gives CASSTRTGGYEQYF. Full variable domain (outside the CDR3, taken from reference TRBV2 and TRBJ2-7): EPEVTQTPSHQVTQMGQEVILRCVPISNHLYFYWYRQILGQKVEFLVSFYNNEISEKSEIFDDQFSVERPDGSNFTLKIRSTKLEDSAMYFCASSTRTGGYEQYFGPGTRLTVT.

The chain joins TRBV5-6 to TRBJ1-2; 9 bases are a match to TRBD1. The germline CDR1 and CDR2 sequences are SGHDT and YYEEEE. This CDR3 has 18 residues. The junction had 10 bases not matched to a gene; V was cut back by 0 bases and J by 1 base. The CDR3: CASSLEGGQGSLNYGYTF. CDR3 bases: TGTGCCAGCAGCTTGGAGGGAGGACAGGGGAGCCTTAACTATGGCTACACCTTC. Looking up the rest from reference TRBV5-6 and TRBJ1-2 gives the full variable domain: DAGVTQSPTHLIKTRGQQVTLRCSPKSGHDTVSWYQQALGQGPQFIFQYYEEEERQRGNFPDRFSGHQFPNYSSELNVNALLLGDSALYLCASSLEGGQGSLNYGYTFGSGTRLTVV.

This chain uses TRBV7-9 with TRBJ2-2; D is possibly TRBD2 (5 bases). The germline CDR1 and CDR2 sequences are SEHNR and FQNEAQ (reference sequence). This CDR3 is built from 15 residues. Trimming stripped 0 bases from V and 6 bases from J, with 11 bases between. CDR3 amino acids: CASSLAGRMAGELFF. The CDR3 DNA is TGTGCCAGCAGCTTAGCGGGGAGAATGGCCGGGGAGCTGTTTTTT.

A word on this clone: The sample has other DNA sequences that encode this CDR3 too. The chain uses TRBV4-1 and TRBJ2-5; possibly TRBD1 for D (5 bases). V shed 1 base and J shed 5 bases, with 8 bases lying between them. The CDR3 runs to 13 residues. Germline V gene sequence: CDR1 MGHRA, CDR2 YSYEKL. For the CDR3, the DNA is TGCGCCAGCAGCCAAGGAGCAGGGGAGACCCAGTACTTC. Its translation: CASSQGAGETQYF.

CDR3 coding DNA: TGTGCCAGCAGCTCGCTCCCGTTGACAGTGAACACTGAAGCTTTCTTT. Translation gives CASSSLPLTVNTEAFF. This chain connects TRBV7-9 to TRBJ1-1; D is perhaps TRBD1 (5 bases). V lost 4 bases, J lost 0 bases, and 15 bases lay in between. Germline loops: CDR1 SEHNR, CDR2 FQNEAQ (reference sequence). The CDR3 has 16 amino acids. Full variable domain (missing parts from reference TRBV7-9 and TRBJ1-1): DTGVSQNPRHKITKRGQNVTFRCDPISEHNRLYWYRQTLGQGPEFLTYFQNEAQLEKSRLLSDRFSAERPKGSFSTLEIQRTEQGDSAMYLCASSSLPLTVNTEAFFGQGTRLTVV.

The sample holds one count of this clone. As DNA, the CDR3 is TGTGCCATCAGTTCCAGGGGAGAGCCCACAGATACGCAGTATTTT. Encoded protein: CAISSRGEPTDTQYF. This chain joins TRBV10-3 and TRBJ2-3; weak D call: TRBD1 (6 bases). Germline CDR1 is ENHRY and CDR2 is SYGVKD. Trimming cost V 5 bases and J 2 bases, with 14 bases left between them. This CDR3 has 15 amino acids.

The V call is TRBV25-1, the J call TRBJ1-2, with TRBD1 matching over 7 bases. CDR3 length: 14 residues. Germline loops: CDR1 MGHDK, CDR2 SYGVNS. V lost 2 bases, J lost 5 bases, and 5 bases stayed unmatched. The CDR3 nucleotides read TGTGCCAGCAGTGAACGAGGGGGCGGATATGGCTACACCTTC. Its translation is CASSERGGGYGYTF.

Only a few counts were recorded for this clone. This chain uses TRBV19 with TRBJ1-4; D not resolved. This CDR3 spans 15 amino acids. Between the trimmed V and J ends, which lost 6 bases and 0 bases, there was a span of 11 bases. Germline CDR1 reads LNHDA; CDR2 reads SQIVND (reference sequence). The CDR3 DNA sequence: TGTGCCAGTAGCGCCACACTAGCAACTAATGAAAAACTGTTTTTT. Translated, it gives CASSATLATNEKLFF.

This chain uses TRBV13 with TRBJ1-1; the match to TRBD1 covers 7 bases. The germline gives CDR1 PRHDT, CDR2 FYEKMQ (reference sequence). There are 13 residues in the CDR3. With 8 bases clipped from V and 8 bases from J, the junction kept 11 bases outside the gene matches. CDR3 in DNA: TGTGCCAGCCGAGGGACAGCCCCTGGGGAAGCTTTCTTT. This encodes CASRGTAPGEAFF. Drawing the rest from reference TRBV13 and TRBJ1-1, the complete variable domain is AAGVIQSPRHLIKEKRETATLKCYPIPRHDTVYWYQQGPGQDPQFLISFYEKMQSDKGSIPDRFSAQQFSDYHSELNMSSLELGDSALYFCASRGTAPGEAFFGQGTRLTVV.

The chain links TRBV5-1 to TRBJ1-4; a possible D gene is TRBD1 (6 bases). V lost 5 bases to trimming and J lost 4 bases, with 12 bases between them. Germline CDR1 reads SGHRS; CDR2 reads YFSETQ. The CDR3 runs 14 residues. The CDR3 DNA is TGCGCCAGCAGGCCAGGGGCCTATAATGAAAAACTGTTTTTT. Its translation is CASRPGAYNEKLFF.

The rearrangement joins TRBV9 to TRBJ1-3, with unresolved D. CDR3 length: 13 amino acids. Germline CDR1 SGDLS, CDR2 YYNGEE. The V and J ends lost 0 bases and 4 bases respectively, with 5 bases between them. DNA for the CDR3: TGTGCCAGCAGCGTAGAAGAGGGAAACACCATATATTTT. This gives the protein CASSVEEGNTIYF.

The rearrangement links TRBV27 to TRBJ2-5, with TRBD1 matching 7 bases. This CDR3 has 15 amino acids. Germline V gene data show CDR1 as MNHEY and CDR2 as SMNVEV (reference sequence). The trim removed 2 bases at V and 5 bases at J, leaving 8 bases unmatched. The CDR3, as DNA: TGTGCCAGCAGTTTACCGGGGACAGCGCGGGAGACCCAGTACTTC. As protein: CASSLPGTARETQYF.

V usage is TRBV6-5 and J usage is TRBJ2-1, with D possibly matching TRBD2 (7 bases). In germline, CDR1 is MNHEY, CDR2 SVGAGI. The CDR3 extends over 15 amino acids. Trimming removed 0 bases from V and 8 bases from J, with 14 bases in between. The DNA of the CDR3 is TGTGCCAGCAGTTACTCGAGAAGGGGGGGATATGAGCAGTTCTTC. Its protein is CASSYSRRGGYEQFF.

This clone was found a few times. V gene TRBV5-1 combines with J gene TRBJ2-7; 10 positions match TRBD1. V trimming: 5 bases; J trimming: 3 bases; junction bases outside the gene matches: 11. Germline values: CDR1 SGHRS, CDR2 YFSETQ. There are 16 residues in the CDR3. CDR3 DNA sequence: TGCGCCAGCAGACTGAACCCGACAGGGGGCTACTACGAGCAGTACTTC. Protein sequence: CASRLNPTGGYYEQYF.

This CDR3 is CASSATTRRANTEAFF. The CDR3 nucleotides are TGTGCCAGTAGTGCTACTACAAGGCGCGCAAACACTGAAGCTTTCTTT. The J gene is TRBJ1-1, the V gene TRBV19; D gene unclear. CDR3 size: 16 residues. Between the trimmed V and J ends, which lost 5 bases and 2 bases, there was a span of 18 bases. CDR1 and CDR2 from the germline V gene are LNHDA and SQIVND (reference sequence).

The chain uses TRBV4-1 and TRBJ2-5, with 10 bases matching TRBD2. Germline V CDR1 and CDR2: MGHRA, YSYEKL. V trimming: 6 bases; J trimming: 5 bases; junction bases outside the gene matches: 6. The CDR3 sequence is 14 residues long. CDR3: CASSPSGRKETQYF. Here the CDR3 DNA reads TGCGCCAGCAGTCCTAGCGGGAGAAAGGAGACCCAGTACTTC.